This entry lists 21 T cell receptor beta chains sequenced from one sample in a study of T cell responses to AZD1222 COVID-19 vaccine. Clones were sequenced by immunoSEQ multiplex PCR, and TCRdb holds only the in-frame ones, with some missing. The table records 100,000 to 150,000 clones, approximately 91% of them present only once. Here the sequenced sample was peripheral blood, taken 28 days after the second AZD1222 dose. The receptors shown here come from an adult who received the AZD1222 COVID-19 vaccine.

V is TRBV5-1 and J is TRBJ1-1; D may be TRBD1 (5 bases). Germline CDR1 is SGHRS and CDR2 is YFSETQ. The V end was cut by 4 bases, the J end by 0 bases, with 13 bases between. This CDR3 has 15 residues. CDR3 coding DNA: TGCGCCAGCAGCCCGAGGGGAATCATGAACACTGAAGCTTTCTTT. Translated: CASSPRGIMNTEAFF.

This clone showed up just once. The chain recombines TRBV7-2 with TRBJ2-1, with 8 bases lining up with TRBD1. From germline, CDR1 is SGHTA and CDR2 FQGNSA. This CDR3 is 17 amino acids long. The V segment lost 0 bases and the J segment 8 bases; nucleotides outside the gene matches: 12. CDR3 in DNA: TGTGCCAGCAGCTTAGCCCTGGGCAGGGGGCGCACCCATGAGCAGTTCTTC. This gives the protein CASSLALGRGRTHEQFF.

The chain joins TRBV5-1 to TRBJ1-4; D gene unclear. V was cut by 0 bases and J by 5 bases, with 11 bases left in between. CDR3 length: 15 residues. Germline V CDR1 and CDR2: SGHRS, YFSETQ. The CDR3 region has the DNA TGCGCCAGCAGCTTGGGACCGGCGGGGAATGAAAAACTGTTTTTT. Translation gives CASSLGPAGNEKLFF.

The chain links TRBV5-1 to TRBJ2-1, with 8 bases lining up with TRBD1. The V gene end was trimmed by 0 bases and the J gene end by 4 bases; junction bases not matched to a gene: 3. The CDR3 loop spans 15 amino acids. The germline V gene has CDR1 SGHRS and CDR2 YFSETQ. This CDR3 is CASSLDTGGYNEQFF. The DNA of the CDR3 is TGCGCCAGCAGCTTGGATACAGGGGGGTACAATGAGCAGTTCTTC. Filled out from reference TRBV5-1 and TRBJ2-1, the complete variable domain reads KAGVTQTPRYLIKTRGQQVTLSCSPISGHRSVSWYQQTPGQGLQFLFEYFSETQRNKGNFPGRFSGRQFSNSRSEMNVSTLELGDSALYLCASSLDTGGYNEQFFGPGTRLTVL.

The V call is TRBV7-9, the J call TRBJ1-4; the D gene is possibly TRBD1 (5 bases). V lost 6 bases to trimming and J lost 6 bases, with 20 bases between them. The CDR3 has 16 amino acids. Germline CDR1 and CDR2: SEHNR and FQNEAQ (reference sequence). This CDR3 reads CASSSHNRGGDEKLFF. CDR3 nucleotide sequence: TGTGCCAGCAGTTCCCATAACCGGGGCGGTGATGAAAAACTGTTTTTT.

The chain couples TRBV4-1 to TRBJ1-1; 8 nucleotides match TRBD1. Germline V gene sequence: CDR1 MGHRA, CDR2 YSYEKL. The CDR3 covers 15 residues. Trimming cost V 4 bases and J 4 bases; bases outside gene matches: 8. The CDR3 region is CASSRRQGTITEAFF. CDR3 bases: TGCGCCAGCAGCCGACGACAGGGGACAATCACTGAAGCTTTCTTT.

V gene TRBV19 combines with J gene TRBJ1-5; D is undetermined. Trimming stripped 3 bases from V and 5 bases from J, with 14 bases between. The CDR3 totals 15 residues. Germline CDR1 is LNHDA and CDR2 is SQIVND (reference sequence). CDR3 protein: CASSIPIRADQPQHF. DNA of the CDR3: TGTGCCAGTAGTATCCCCATTAGGGCCGATCAGCCCCAGCATTTT.

J is TRBJ1-3 and V is TRBV2; unclear D gene. The CDR3 extends over 13 amino acids. V gave up 6 bases and J gave up 0 bases, with 6 bases separating them. Germline V gene data show CDR1 as SNHLY and CDR2 as FYNNEI. CDR3 protein: CASSSNSGNTIYF. In DNA, the CDR3 is TGTGCCAGCAGCAGTAACTCTGGAAACACCATATATTTT.

The chain employs TRBV5-5 and TRBJ2-1; 8 bases are a match to TRBD2. The CDR3 is made up of 14 amino acids. J was trimmed by 5 bases and V by 4 bases; bases with no gene match: 5. Germline V CDR1 and CDR2: SGHKS, YYEKEE (reference sequence). CDR3 DNA sequence: TGTGCCAGCAGCCGGGGGGGACCCGACAATGAGCAGTTCTTC. Amino acids: CASSRGGPDNEQFF.

V is TRBV12-3 or TRBV12-4 and J is TRBJ2-4, with D possibly being TRBD2 (5 bases). This CDR3 comprises 13 residues. V lost 5 bases and J 6 bases, leaving 11 bases between the germline ends. The CDR3 region has the DNA TGTGCCAGCAGTCCACCCGGGGTAAACATTCAGTACTTC. It specifies CASSPPGVNIQYF.

In DNA form, the CDR3 reads TGTGCCAGCAGCTTAGGGGGATGGGGCAATGAGCAGTTCTTC. It encodes CASSLGGWGNEQFF. This chain connects TRBV7-2 to TRBJ2-1; D is ambiguous. V was pared by 1 base and J by 6 bases, with 10 bases between. Per germline, CDR1 SGHTA and CDR2 FQGNSA. The CDR3 runs 14 residues.

The chain recombines TRBV9 with TRBJ2-5; tentatively, D is TRBD1 (5 bases). V was trimmed by 2 bases and J by 1 base, leaving 6 bases between them. The CDR3 extends over 13 amino acids. The germline V gene has CDR1 SGDLS and CDR2 YYNGEE. The CDR3 protein is CASSVTGQETQYF. CDR3 bases: TGTGCCAGCAGCGTCACAGGCCAAGAGACCCAGTACTTC.

This clone was picked up a small number of times. The chain combines TRBV7-9 with TRBJ1-2; no clear D gene. V lost 5 bases, J lost 7 bases, and 14 bases lay in between. This CDR3 is 13 amino acids long. Germline CDR1 reads SEHNR; CDR2 reads FQNEAQ (reference sequence). The CDR3 region is CASSPRAAGGYTF. The CDR3 coding sequence is TGTGCCAGCAGCCCCCGAGCGGCAGGTGGCTACACCTTC.

This clone was seen just once. The gene calls are TRBV18 and TRBJ1-3; possibly TRBD1 for D (5 bases). The V end was cut by 6 bases, the J end by 3 bases, with 12 bases between. The CDR3 runs to 14 residues. Per the germline V gene, CDR1 is KGHSH and CDR2 is LQKENI. The CDR3 DNA is TGTGCCAGCTCCCTTCCAGGGCTTGGAAACACCATATATTTT. Residues: CASSLPGLGNTIYF.

CDR3 residues: CATQEVAGNTIYF. The CDR3 nucleotides are TGTGCCACGCAAGAGGTCGCCGGAAACACCATATATTTT. The chain couples TRBV7-2 to TRBJ1-3; D is ambiguous. V was cut by 10 bases and J by 4 bases, with 14 bases left in between. Germline CDR1 reads SGHTA; CDR2 reads FQGNSA. The CDR3 is made up of 13 amino acids.

The CDR3 DNA is TGTGCCAGCAGCGCCAGCTCCTACAATGAGCAGTTCTTC. Amino acids: CASSASSYNEQFF. The rearrangement links TRBV7-3 to TRBJ2-1; no clear D gene. Germline CDR1 SGHTA, CDR2 FQGTGA. This CDR3 is built from 13 residues. The V gene lost 5 bases and the J gene lost 0 bases, with 5 bases spanning the gap.

This clone was seen once. The chain joins TRBV5-4 to TRBJ1-1, with unresolved D. Per germline, CDR1 SGHNT and CDR2 YYREEE (reference sequence). V was cut by 4 bases and J by 3 bases, with 16 bases left in between. This CDR3 has 15 amino acids. The DNA for the CDR3 is TGTGCCAGCAGCGTGGAAGGGATGAGTTACACTGAAGCTTTCTTT. Encoded protein: CASSVEGMSYTEAFF.

V and J are TRBV30 and TRBJ1-5; 9 bases line up with TRBD1. CDR1 is GTSNPN and CDR2 is SVGIG in the germline V gene (reference sequence). The CDR3 has 15 residues. Trimming removed 0 bases from V and 5 bases from J; junction bases left unmatched: 5. The CDR3 reads CAWSVPGQGHQPQHF. CDR3 coding DNA: TGTGCCTGGAGTGTACCAGGACAGGGGCATCAGCCCCAGCATTTT.

This chain connects TRBV12-5 to TRBJ2-2; no clear D. The CDR3 consists of 13 residues. Germline assignment: CDR1 LGHNT and CDR2 FRNRAP. With 0 bases removed from V and 6 bases from J, the gap between germline ends came to 5 bases. For the CDR3, the DNA is TGTGCTAGTGGTTTGGTACTCTCCGGGGAGCTGTTTTTT. Its protein is CASGLVLSGELFF.

V gene TRBV3-1 (or the pseudogene TRBV3-2) combines with J gene TRBJ1-3; TRBD1 matches at 8 bases. The CDR3 sequence is 16 residues long. Germline trimming cut 1 base from V and 3 bases from J; bases unmatched to any gene: 5. Germline CDR1 LGHDT, CDR2 YNNKEL (reference sequence). The CDR3 here is CASSQGQGARGNTIYF. In DNA, the CDR3 is TGTGCCAGCAGCCAAGGTCAGGGGGCGCGTGGAAACACCATATATTTT.

This rearrangement joins TRBV7-9 to TRBJ2-7; no reliable D call. The ends were cut back, 3 bases at V and 5 bases at J, with 5 bases in the middle. The CDR3 is 11 amino acids. Germline V lookup: CDR1 SEHNR, CDR2 FQNEAQ (reference sequence). This chain's CDR3 is CASSFGNEQYF. In DNA, the CDR3 is TGTGCCAGCAGCTTTGGAAACGAGCAGTACTTC. The full variable domain, completed using reference TRBV7-9 and TRBJ2-7, is DTGVSQNPRHKITKRGQNVTFRCDPISEHNRLYWYRQTLGQGPEFLTYFQNEAQLEKSRLLSDRFSAERPKGSFSTLEIQRTEQGDSAMYLCASSFGNEQYFGPGTRLTVT.